This passage covers 19 T cell receptor beta chains from one sample sequenced in a study of vaccination effects on CD4 cells after COVID-19. Sequencing used immunoSEQ multiplex PCR; TCRdb keeps in-frame clones, though not all of them. Here the sample spans about 23,000 clones, about three quarters being singletons. Antigen-specific CD4+ T cells expanded by the ViraFEST assay with viral peptide pools were then sequenced. The culture ran for approximately nine days before CD4+ T cells were isolated. Having tested negative for nucleocapsid antibodies, the vaccine recipients showed no prior SARS-CoV-2 infection. No antigens are known for them. This sample comprised CD4+ T cells from PBMCs cultured with SARS-CoV-2 spike peptides, obtained before COVID-19 vaccination. Receptors were obtained from a human donor who received a COVID-19 vaccine.

The chain is built from TRBV3-1 (or the pseudogene TRBV3-2) and TRBJ1-2; D not certain. Germline V gives CDR1 LGHDT, CDR2 YNNKEL (reference sequence). V dropped 0 bases and J dropped 8 bases, with 13 bases sitting between them. The CDR3 is 14 amino acids. The CDR3 spells CASSQDGVSAGYTF. The CDR3 nucleotides read TGTGCCAGCAGCCAAGACGGGGTCTCCGCGGGCTACACCTTC.

The gene calls are TRBV5-4 and TRBJ2-1, with 10 positions matching TRBD2. This CDR3 has 15 amino acids. With 2 bases clipped from V and 5 bases from J, the junction kept 4 bases outside the gene matches. Germline lookup yields CDR1 SGHNT and CDR2 YYREEE (reference sequence). CDR3 sequence: CASSFLAGVNNEQFF. CDR3 bases: TGTGCCAGCAGCTTCCTAGCGGGAGTTAACAATGAGCAGTTCTTC.

This clone was detected only a few times. V gene TRBV11-2 combines with J gene TRBJ1-5, with D possibly TRBD1 on 5 matching bases. The CDR3 is 13 amino acids. Germline lookup yields CDR1 SGHAT and CDR2 FQNNGV. Trimming left V 2 bases short and J 9 bases short, with 11 bases between. CDR3 sequence reads: CASSLTNRRPQHF. As DNA, the CDR3 is TGTGCCAGCAGCTTAACGAACAGGAGGCCCCAGCATTTT.

The chain uses TRBV3-1 (or the pseudogene TRBV3-2) and TRBJ1-1; unclear D gene. The germline V gene encodes CDR1 LGHDT and CDR2 YNNKEL (reference sequence). Trimming took 7 bases from V and 2 from J, leaving 17 bases between them. The CDR3 length is 15 residues. The CDR3 is CASTSSGRSNTEAFF. CDR3 bases: TGTGCCAGCACCTCCTCGGGTAGAAGTAACACTGAAGCTTTCTTT.

V and J are TRBV19 and TRBJ1-1, with TRBD1 matching over 11 bases. CDR3 size: 17 residues. The germline V gene encodes CDR1 LNHDA and CDR2 SQIVND (reference sequence). V trimming: 4 bases; J trimming: 4 bases; junction bases outside the gene matches: 11. The CDR3 DNA reads TGTGCCAGTAGTAAGGGAGATTGGACAGGGGGCGGCACTGAAGCTTTCTTT. As protein: CASSKGDWTGGGTEAFF.

The CDR3 DNA is TGTGCCAGCAGTCAAAGGGGGCAGGCTTATGGCTACACCTTC. This gives the protein CASSQRGQAYGYTF. The chain is built from TRBV27 and TRBJ1-2, with 7 bases aligning to TRBD1. Germline CDR1 and CDR2: MNHEY and SMNVEV (reference sequence). With 5 bases clipped from V and 5 bases from J, the junction kept 8 bases outside the gene matches. The CDR3 sequence is 14 residues long.

The chain carries TRBV2 and TRBJ2-5; 7 bases align to TRBD2. The V segment lost 8 bases and the J segment 3 bases; nucleotides outside the gene matches: 9. This CDR3 spans 14 amino acids. Germline V gene data show CDR1 as SNHLY and CDR2 as FYNNEI. The CDR3 DNA follows: TGTGCCAGCGGAGGTGAAAGCGGGAAAGAGACCCAGTACTTC. This encodes CASGGESGKETQYF.

This rearrangement joins TRBV4-1 to TRBJ1-2; perhaps TRBD1 as D (5 bases). Trimming took 2 bases from V and 0 from J, leaving 19 bases between them. The CDR3 consists of 18 residues. Germline CDR1 MGHRA, CDR2 YSYEKL. The CDR3 DNA sequence: TGCGCCAGCAGCCAACCTTTTAAGGGGCAGGAAACTAACTATGGCTACACCTTC. As protein: CASSQPFKGQETNYGYTF.

V usage is TRBV7-6 and J usage is TRBJ1-3; weak D call: TRBD1 (5 bases). The V end lost 5 bases, the J end lost 4 bases, and 15 bases lay between the germline ends. The CDR3 consists of 15 residues. Germline-derived CDR1 and CDR2 are SGHVS and FNYEAQ. For the CDR3, the DNA is TGTGCCAGCAGCCCGGGCAGGACATTGGGAAACACCATATATTTT. It is translated as CASSPGRTLGNTIYF.

V and J are TRBV6-1 and TRBJ1-6, with D possibly TRBD1 on 5 matching bases. From germline, CDR1 is MNHNS and CDR2 SASEGT. V was clipped by 0 bases and J by 8 bases, with 14 bases between them. The CDR3 spans 16 residues. CDR3 nucleotide sequence: TGTGCCAGCAGTGAAGCGGCAGACAAGGGACATTCACCCCTCCACTTT. It translates to CASSEAADKGHSPLHF.

The V gene is TRBV12-3 or TRBV12-4, the J gene TRBJ1-5; D call uncertain. This CDR3 comprises 13 residues. V lost 0 bases and J lost 6, with 6 bases in between. The CDR3 sequence: CASSLALGQPQHF. As DNA, the CDR3 is TGTGCCAGCAGTTTAGCGCTTGGTCAGCCCCAGCATTTT.

The rearrangement uses TRBV7-2 and TRBJ2-7; TRBD2 aligns across 11 bases. The CDR3 totals 15 residues. Germline lookup yields CDR1 SGHTA and CDR2 FQGNSA. V was clipped by 4 bases and J by 2 bases; unmatched bases: 4. CDR3 in DNA: TGTGCCAGCAGCTCCGGACTAGCGGGTGCCTACGAGCAGTACTTC. Translated: CASSSGLAGAYEQYF.

This chain connects TRBV15 to TRBJ2-1, with 14 bases lining up with TRBD2. Germline loops: CDR1 LNHNV, CDR2 YYDKDF (reference sequence). J gave up 0 bases and V 6 bases, and 13 bases lay outside the gene matches. The CDR3 length is 20 residues. CDR3 sequence reads: CATRPRVGTSGSNSYNEQFF. CDR3 in DNA: TGTGCCACCAGACCTAGAGTGGGGACTAGCGGGAGTAACTCCTACAATGAGCAGTTCTTC. Based on the CDR3 plus reference TRBV15 and TRBJ2-1, the full variable domain is DAMVIQNPRYQVTQFGKPVTLSCSQTLNHNVMYWYQQKSSQAPKLLFHYYDKDFNNEADTPDNFQSRRPNTSFCFLDIRSPGLGDTAMYLCATRPRVGTSGSNSYNEQFFGPGTRLTVL.

This clone was detected only once. The chain's CDR3 is CASRGGGLSTDTQYF. The CDR3 region has the DNA TGTGCCAGCAGAGGGGGGGGACTAAGCACAGATACGCAGTATTTT. The gene calls are TRBV27 and TRBJ2-3, with D possibly TRBD2 on 7 matching bases. The CDR3 spans 15 residues. Trimming stripped 6 bases from V and 0 bases from J, with 13 bases between. CDR1 is MNHEY and CDR2 is SMNVEV in the germline V gene (reference sequence).

This rearrangement joins TRBV3-1 (or the pseudogene TRBV3-2) to TRBJ2-2, with 7 bases fitting TRBD1. The trim removed 6 bases at V and 1 base at J, leaving 2 bases unmatched. The CDR3 has 14 residues. CDR1 and CDR2 from the germline V gene are LGHDT and YNNKEL (reference sequence). Here the CDR3 reads CASRWTGNTGELFF. The DNA for the CDR3 is TGTGCCAGCAGGTGGACAGGGAACACCGGGGAGCTGTTTTTT.

Note on this clone: One junction end does not reproduce the germline sequence, and a read error may be involved. The chain has TRBV5-1 and TRBJ2-1; tentative D call: TRBD1 (5 bases). The CDR3 is 15 amino acids. The germline CDR1 and CDR2 sequences are SGHRS and YFSETQ. This CDR3 is CASRVQGISHNEQFF. CDR3 DNA: TGCGCCAGCAGGGTCCAGGGTATCTCCCACAATGAGCAGTTCTTC.

Written as DNA, the CDR3 is TGTGCCAGCAGCCAAGACTTCGTATCTGGAAATACGCAGTATTTT. Translation gives CASSQDFVSGNTQYF. The V call is TRBV4-2, the J call TRBJ2-3; D gene unclear. The V end lost 0 bases, the J end lost 7 bases, and 14 bases lay between the germline ends. Per the germline V gene, CDR1 is LGHNA and CDR2 is YNFKEQ. CDR3 length: 15 amino acids.

The chain uses TRBV5-5 and TRBJ2-7; 12 nucleotides line up with TRBD1. In germline, CDR1 is SGHKS, CDR2 YYEKEE (reference sequence). V shed 3 bases, J shed 5 bases, and the junction held 6 bases outside the gene matches. This CDR3 region has 15 residues. The CDR3 protein is CASSWGTGGSHEQYF. CDR3 nucleotides: TGTGCCAGCAGCTGGGGGACAGGGGGCTCGCACGAGCAGTACTTC.

The chain employs TRBV20-1 and TRBJ1-5; D is undetermined. The V and J ends lost 4 bases and 0 bases respectively, with 10 bases between them. CDR3 length: 14 amino acids. Germline assignment: CDR1 DFQATT and CDR2 SNEGSKA (reference sequence). The DNA for the CDR3 is TGCAGTGCTAATGACGGTGGTAGCAATCAGCCCCAGCATTTT. Protein product: CSANDGGSNQPQHF.